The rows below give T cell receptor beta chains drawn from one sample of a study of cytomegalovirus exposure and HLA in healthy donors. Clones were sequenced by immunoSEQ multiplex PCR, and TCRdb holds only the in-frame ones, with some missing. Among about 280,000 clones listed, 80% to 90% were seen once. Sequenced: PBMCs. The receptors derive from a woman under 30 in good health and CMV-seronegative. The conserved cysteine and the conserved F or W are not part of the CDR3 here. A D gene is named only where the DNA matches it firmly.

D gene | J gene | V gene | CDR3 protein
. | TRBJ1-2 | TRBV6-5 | ASSYSRGNYGYT
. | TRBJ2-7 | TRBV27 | ASSLVAAGRDFKQY
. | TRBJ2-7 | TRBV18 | ASSPSSNRVGYEQY
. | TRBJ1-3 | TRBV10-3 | AISESTQRETRNTIY
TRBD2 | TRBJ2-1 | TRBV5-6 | ASSRPTSGEEQF
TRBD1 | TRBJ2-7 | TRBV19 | ASSIFPGQGLTYEQY
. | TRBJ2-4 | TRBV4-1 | ASSQDAGLLNIAKNIQY
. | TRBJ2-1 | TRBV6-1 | ASSWTLAGEQF
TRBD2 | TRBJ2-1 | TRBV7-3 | ASSLIAGGPNEQF
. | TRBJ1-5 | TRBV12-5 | ASGRGGFGVSNQPQH
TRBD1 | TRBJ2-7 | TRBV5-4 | ASSSRDRGVTGREQY
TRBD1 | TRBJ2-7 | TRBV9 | ASSVWGQGADEQY
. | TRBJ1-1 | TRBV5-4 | ASSLYSLQGLNTEAF
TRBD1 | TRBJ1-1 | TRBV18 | ASSPYGTEDEAF
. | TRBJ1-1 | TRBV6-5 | ASYDSTEGRTEAF
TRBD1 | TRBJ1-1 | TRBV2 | ASSEIGTGGTEAF
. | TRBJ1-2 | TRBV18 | ASSPQREEEANYGYT
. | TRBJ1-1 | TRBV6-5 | ASSYSLVTGLAF
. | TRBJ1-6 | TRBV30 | AWSEGRGNSPLH